The 19 T cell receptor beta chains listed next were all sequenced from one sample in a study of cytomegalovirus exposure and HLA in healthy donors (dated by TCRdb to 2016 to 2017). Libraries were built with the immunoSEQ multiplex PCR assay. Imported from immuneACCESS, the table was reduced by TCRdb to in-frame sequences with V and J called. These copies leave out some clones; in studies compared against another copy, an unresolved V gene accounts for under half, and the cause of the remainder is not known. This sample is represented by about 110,000 clones; more than 75% of them were singletons. The top ten constitute 1.4% of the sample. Sequenced material: PBMCs. The receptors were gathered from a woman in her twenties or thirties in good health and CMV-seropositive.

The chain combines TRBV12-5 with TRBJ1-2, with a tentative D call TRBD1 (5 bases). The CDR3 has 15 residues. Per germline, CDR1 LGHNT and CDR2 FRNRAP. Trimming cost V 9 bases and J 1 base, with 18 bases left between them. CDR3 DNA: TGTGCTAGAGCCATTGGAGGGGTCTTTAACTATGGCTACACCTTC. Encoded protein: CARAIGGVFNYGYTF. Complete variable domain (other parts from reference TRBV12-5 and TRBJ1-2): DARVTQTPRHKVTEMGQEVTMRCQPILGHNTVFWYRQTMMQGLELLAYFRNRAPLDDSGMPKDRFSAEMPDATLATLKIQPSEPRDSAVYFCARAIGGVFNYGYTFGSGTRLTVV.

The chain couples TRBV7-9 to TRBJ1-5; D call uncertain. V was shortened by 4 bases and J by 9 bases, with 13 bases between the two germline ends. Germline V gene data show CDR1 as SEHNR and CDR2 as FQNEAQ (reference sequence). The CDR3 consists of 13 residues. CDR3 protein: CASSSNTAGPQHF. The DNA for the CDR3 is TGTGCCAGCAGCTCCAACACCGCAGGGCCCCAGCATTTT.

V gene TRBV7-8 combines with J gene TRBJ2-7, with D tentatively TRBD2 (6 bases). V dropped 0 bases and J dropped 6 bases, with 12 bases sitting between them. This CDR3 is built from 14 residues. Germline lookup yields CDR1 SGHVS and CDR2 FQNEAQ. The CDR3 loop is CASSLAKEGREQYF. Written as DNA, the CDR3 is TGTGCCAGCAGCTTAGCAAAGGAGGGGCGCGAGCAGTACTTC.

J is TRBJ2-7 and V is TRBV5-1; a possible D gene is TRBD2 (5 bases). CDR1 SGHRS and CDR2 YFSETQ come from the germline V gene. The CDR3 runs to 14 residues. Trimming removed 3 bases at V and 2 bases at J, with 12 bases between. The CDR3 coding sequence is TGCGCCAGCAGCTCCTTGGGAGCAACCTACGAGCAGTACTTC. Translated: CASSSLGATYEQYF.

The CDR3 DNA reads as TGCGCCAGCAGCCACCTCGGAGGGAACACTGAAGCTTTCTTT. Translating it yields CASSHLGGNTEAFF. The chain carries TRBV4-3 and TRBJ1-1; D gene uncertain. The CDR3 totals 14 residues. V shed 3 bases and J shed 1 base, with 9 bases lying between them. Germline assignment: CDR1 LGHNA and CDR2 YSLEER.

The rearrangement uses TRBV5-4 and TRBJ2-5; 8 nucleotides match TRBD1. J lost 5 bases, V lost 5 bases, and 20 bases had no gene match. CDR1 is SGHNT and CDR2 is YYREEE in the germline V gene (reference sequence). This CDR3 is built from 18 residues. CDR3 DNA sequence: TGTGCCAGCAGTGGCCAGGCACAGGGGGAACCCCGCTGGGAGACCCAGTACTTC. Translating gives CASSGQAQGEPRWETQYF.

The chain links TRBV7-9 to TRBJ1-5; 12 bases line up with TRBD1. The CDR3 covers 18 residues. Germline assignment: CDR1 SEHNR and CDR2 FQNEAQ (reference sequence). V shed 0 bases, J shed 5 bases, and the junction held 8 bases outside the gene matches. CDR3 sequence: CASSLASGTGGFYQPQHF. The CDR3 DNA reads as TGTGCCAGCAGCTTAGCTTCCGGGACAGGGGGCTTCTATCAGCCCCAGCATTTT.

The chain has TRBV11-3 and TRBJ1-1, with D uncertain. The CDR3 runs 13 residues. Germline V gene lookup returns CDR1 SGHNT and CDR2 YENEEA. V lost 1 base and J lost 0, with 3 bases in between. The CDR3 DNA is TGTGCCAGCAGCTTAGGTATGAACACTGAAGCTTTCTTT. This codes for CASSLGMNTEAFF.

The chain links TRBV5-1 to TRBJ2-1, with D perhaps matching TRBD1 (5 bases). Looked up from germline, CDR1 is SGHRS and CDR2 is YFSETQ. The V end was cut by 4 bases, the J end by 7 bases, with 15 bases between. The CDR3 spans 14 residues. The CDR3: CASSPDQGWNEQFF. CDR3 coding DNA: TGCGCCAGCAGCCCGGATCAGGGTTGGAATGAGCAGTTCTTC.

The chain employs TRBV10-3 and TRBJ2-7; D not resolved. This CDR3 has 13 amino acids. Germline loops: CDR1 ENHRY, CDR2 SYGVKD. V was clipped by 3 bases and J by 3 bases, with 9 bases between them. The CDR3 loop reads CAISDRMGYEQYF. Here the CDR3 DNA reads TGTGCCATCAGTGACAGGATGGGCTACGAGCAGTACTTC.

The chain carries TRBV25-1 and TRBJ1-6; 7 positions match TRBD1. This CDR3 is built from 14 residues. Losses at the gene ends were 7 bases for V and 7 bases for J; bases not matched to a gene: 7. Germline assignment: CDR1 MGHDK and CDR2 SYGVNS. The CDR3 spells CASTPGTENSPLHF. CDR3 DNA sequence: TGTGCCAGCACCCCCGGGACAGAGAATTCACCCCTCCACTTT.

The chain is built from TRBV2 and TRBJ2-7; no clear D gene. This CDR3 has 13 amino acids. V lost 6 bases, J lost 0 bases, and 9 bases lay in between. The germline gives CDR1 SNHLY, CDR2 FYNNEI. The CDR3 nucleotides read TGTGCCAGCAGCGATAGACTCTCCTACGAGCAGTACTTC. It specifies CASSDRLSYEQYF.

This chain uses TRBV7-9 with TRBJ2-2; 10 positions agree with TRBD1. CDR1 SEHNR and CDR2 FQNEAQ come from the germline V gene (reference sequence). Unmatched junction bases numbered 5, after V lost 2 bases and J lost 5 bases. CDR3 length: 16 residues. The CDR3 reads CASSLQDRGRTGELFF. In nucleotides, the CDR3 is TGTGCCAGCAGCTTACAAGACAGGGGGCGGACCGGGGAGCTGTTTTTT.

The gene calls are TRBV28 and TRBJ2-7; D might be TRBD2 (6 bases). CDR1 is MDHEN, CDR2 SYDVKM, per germline. V gave up 3 bases and J gave up 6 bases, with 21 bases separating them. The CDR3 runs 16 residues. The CDR3 region is CASSLVGGYSRIEQYF. DNA of the CDR3: TGTGCCAGCAGTTTGGTGGGGGGATATAGCAGGATCGAGCAGTACTTC.

This chain joins TRBV7-9 and TRBJ2-1; TRBD1 is a possible D gene (5 bases). V lost 5 bases, J lost 0 bases, and 17 bases lay in between. The CDR3 is made up of 17 amino acids. From germline, CDR1 is SEHNR and CDR2 FQNEAQ (reference sequence). The CDR3 coding sequence is TGTGCCAGCAGCGGCGACAGCCGCGGAAGCTCCTACAATGAGCAGTTCTTC. The encoded protein is CASSGDSRGSSYNEQFF.

This rearrangement joins TRBV21-1 to TRBJ2-3; the table's D gene call, TRBD2, was not cross checked with the DNA. TRBV21-1 constitutes a pseudogene. This CDR3 is built from 14 residues. The CDR3 sequence: CVHTKGGLWDTQYF. The CDR3 nucleotides are TGTGTCCACACAAAAGGAGGGCTTTGGGATACGCAGTATTTT.

The V gene is TRBV4-1, the J gene TRBJ2-5; TRBD2 matches at 11 bases. The germline gives CDR1 MGHRA, CDR2 YSYEKL. CDR3 size: 16 residues. Trimming removed 0 bases from V and 4 bases from J; junction bases left unmatched: 4. The CDR3 DNA reads as TGCGCCAGCAGCCAAGAATCCCTAGCGGGGGGAGAGACCCAGTACTTC. Its translation: CASSQESLAGGETQYF.

This chain connects TRBV27 to TRBJ2-1, with D possibly matching TRBD2 (7 bases). The V gene lost 5 bases and the J gene lost 10 bases, with 21 bases spanning the gap. This CDR3 contains 15 residues. The germline CDR1 and CDR2 sequences are MNHEY and SMNVEV (reference sequence). This CDR3 is CASSLRGGTRREQFF. The CDR3 DNA follows: TGTGCCAGCAGTCTAAGGGGGGGGACTCGCAGGGAGCAGTTCTTC.

This chain uses TRBV27 with TRBJ2-1; D is possibly TRBD1 (6 bases). This CDR3 is built from 16 residues. Trimming pared 2 bases from V and 3 bases from J, leaving 14 bases between. Germline CDR1 and CDR2: MNHEY and SMNVEV (reference sequence). The CDR3 is CASSLVGQSYYNEQFF. DNA for the CDR3: TGTGCCAGCAGTTTAGTGGGACAATCCTACTACAATGAGCAGTTCTTC.